Listed here are 32 T cell receptor beta chains from one sample, sequenced in a study of OX40 agonist ivuxolimab in advanced cancers. Sequencing was performed with immunoSEQ multiplex PCR; in TCRdb, only in-frame clones are kept and a portion is missing. In the table there are about 95,000 clones, roughly 84% of which are singletons. Sequenced material: CD4+ or CD8+ T cells sorted from blood, taken in a trial of the OX40 agonist ivuxolimab. Every receptor here comes from an adult with an advanced solid tumor such as melanoma, head and neck, liver or kidney cancer.

The chain is built from TRBV10-3 and TRBJ2-5; TRBD1 is a possible D gene (6 bases). V dropped 6 bases and J dropped 9 bases, with 14 bases sitting between them. The CDR3 is 12 residues long. CDR1 ENHRY and CDR2 SYGVKD come from the germline V gene. CDR3 in amino acids: CAISETGESQYF. The CDR3 nucleotides are TGTGCCATCAGCGAGACAGGTGAATCCCAGTACTTC.

The table lists this clone with a count of one. The chain joins TRBV15 to TRBJ2-2; the D gene is possibly TRBD1 (7 bases). Trimming cost V 1 base and J 4 bases, with 16 bases left between them. Germline-derived CDR1 and CDR2 are LNHNV and YYDKDF (reference sequence). The CDR3 is 17 amino acids. CDR3: CATSRVRSGGSTGELFF. CDR3 nucleotides: TGTGCCACCAGCAGAGTTCGTTCAGGGGGGAGCACCGGGGAGCTGTTTTTT.

J is TRBJ2-7 and V is TRBV6-5; perhaps TRBD1 as D (6 bases). V lost 6 bases and J lost 5, with 11 bases in between. Germline CDR1 and CDR2: MNHEY and SVGAGI. CDR3 size: 12 residues. The CDR3 here is CASRGYRDEQYF. CDR3 DNA sequence: TGTGCCAGCAGGGGATACAGGGACGAGCAGTACTTC.

Regarding this clone: At the DNA level, this CDR3 is encoded by other sequences in the same sample as well. This sequence joins TRBV28 and TRBJ1-4; D gene uncertain. The CDR3 runs 11 residues. CDR1 is MDHEN and CDR2 is SYDVKM in the germline V gene. The V end was cut by 6 bases, the J end by 2 bases, with 1 base between. Here the CDR3 DNA reads TGTGCCAGCAGGACTAATGAAAAACTGTTTTTT. It specifies CASRTNEKLFF.

The chain has TRBV18 and TRBJ2-3; 7 nucleotides match TRBD1. Germline values: CDR1 KGHSH, CDR2 LQKENI. After removal of 2 bases from V and 0 bases from J, the junction contained 5 bases not matched to a gene. This CDR3 comprises 16 residues. The CDR3 DNA reads as TGTGCCAGCTCACCAAGACAGGGCCCTAGCACAGATACGCAGTATTTT. It translates to CASSPRQGPSTDTQYF.

The chain uses TRBV4-3 and TRBJ1-1; D call uncertain. CDR1 and CDR2 from the germline V gene are LGHNA and YSLEER. Between the trimmed V and J ends, which lost 2 bases and 3 bases, there was a span of 13 bases. The CDR3 covers 15 residues. In DNA, the CDR3 is TGCGCCAGCAGCCAAACCTACCGAGTGGACACTGAAGCTTTCTTT. Protein: CASSQTYRVDTEAFF.

This clone was seen just once. This sequence joins TRBV30 and TRBJ2-7, with 8 bases fitting TRBD1. Germline lookup yields CDR1 GTSNPN and CDR2 SVGIG (reference sequence). J gave up 2 bases and V 2 bases, and 8 bases lay outside the gene matches. The CDR3 is 15 amino acids. CDR3 sequence (DNA): TGTGCCTGGAGTCCCCGGGACAGGCAAACCTACGAGCAGTACTTC. It specifies CAWSPRDRQTYEQYF.

In nucleotides, the CDR3 is TGTGCCAGCAGAACGGTTTCACCCCTCCACTTT. Its protein product is CASRTVSPLHF. The rearrangement joins TRBV6-4 to TRBJ1-6; D gene uncertain. The CDR3 length is 11 residues. V dropped 6 bases and J dropped 9 bases, with 6 bases sitting between them. Germline loops: CDR1 MRHNA, CDR2 SNTAGT.

This chain links TRBV10-1 with TRBJ2-5; tentative D call: TRBD1 (5 bases). This CDR3 has 12 residues. Germline V gene lookup returns CDR1 WNHNN and CDR2 SYGVQD (reference sequence). The ends were cut back, 9 bases at V and 4 bases at J, with 12 bases in the middle. DNA of the CDR3: TGCGCCAGGGACACCAAGGTAGAGACCCAGTACTTC. Its protein is CARDTKVETQYF.

The gene calls are TRBV19 and TRBJ2-5, with 7 bases identical to TRBD1. Per the germline V gene, CDR1 is LNHDA and CDR2 is SQIVND (reference sequence). This CDR3 has 11 amino acids. Trimming removed 5 bases from V and 14 bases from J; junction bases left unmatched: 8. The CDR3 protein is CASSSTTGFYF. The CDR3 bases are TGTGCCAGTAGTTCAACGACAGGGTTTTACTTC.

The rearrangement uses TRBV10-3 and TRBJ2-7; 8 nucleotides align to TRBD2. The germline gives CDR1 ENHRY, CDR2 SYGVKD. The junction had 5 bases not matched to a gene; V was cut back by 4 bases and J by 0 bases. The CDR3 is 15 residues long. The chain's CDR3 is CAISGISGSSYEQYF. For the CDR3, the DNA is TGTGCCATCAGTGGGATAAGCGGGAGCTCCTACGAGCAGTACTTC.

The rearrangement joins TRBV7-3 to TRBJ2-5; 8 nucleotides line up with TRBD2. CDR1 and CDR2 from the germline V gene are SGHTA and FQGTGA. The CDR3 loop spans 13 amino acids. V trimming: 10 bases; J trimming: 4 bases; junction bases outside the gene matches: 8. The CDR3 spells CATSEAGGETQYF. The CDR3 region has the DNA TGTGCCACCTCAGAGGCGGGAGGAGAGACCCAGTACTTC.

The chain links TRBV12-5 to TRBJ2-1, with 10 bases matching TRBD2. The CDR3 sequence is 17 residues long. V trimming: 3 bases; J trimming: 6 bases; junction bases outside the gene matches: 11. Germline-derived CDR1 and CDR2 are LGHNT and FRNRAP. The CDR3 DNA is TGTGCTAGTGGTTTTTTAGCGGGAGGACGTATGGGCAATGAGCAGTTCTTC. Residues: CASGFLAGGRMGNEQFF.

J is TRBJ2-3 and V is TRBV7-3; 8 bases are a match to TRBD1. Germline CDR1 and CDR2: SGHTA and FQGTGA. CDR3 length: 15 amino acids. Trimming took 4 bases from V and 2 from J; bases not matched to a gene: 5. CDR3 sequence (DNA): TGTGCCAGCAGCTCTGGGGGACAGGTCACAGATACGCAGTATTTT. Amino acid sequence: CASSSGGQVTDTQYF.

In its sample, this clone was seen a few times. The V gene is TRBV7-9, the J gene TRBJ2-7; no clear D. This CDR3 contains 14 residues. V dropped 5 bases and J dropped 6 bases, with 17 bases sitting between them. CDR1 and CDR2 from the germline V gene are SEHNR and FQNEAQ (reference sequence). As DNA, the CDR3 is TGTGCCAGCAGCCTTATTATGTCGGCTTCCGAGCAGTACTTC. Protein sequence: CASSLIMSASEQYF.

The chain recombines TRBV10-3 with TRBJ2-7, with D perhaps matching TRBD1 (6 bases). Germline V gene lookup returns CDR1 ENHRY and CDR2 SYGVKD. The CDR3 runs 15 residues. V was pared by 3 bases and J by 2 bases, with 14 bases between. The CDR3: CAISDLLQGTYEQYF. CDR3 in DNA: TGTGCCATCAGTGACCTTTTACAGGGTACCTACGAGCAGTACTTC.

This clone appeared once. The V call is TRBV6-9, the J call TRBJ2-7; TRBD1 agrees at 7 bases. CDR1 is MNHGY and CDR2 is SVAAGI in the germline V gene. V shed 6 bases, J shed 4 bases, and the junction held 6 bases outside the gene matches. This CDR3 contains 13 residues. The CDR3 bases are TGTGCCAGCAGGGGGACAGATCTATACGAGCAGTACTTC. It yields the protein CASRGTDLYEQYF.

The rearrangement uses TRBV14 and TRBJ2-3, with D unresolved. V gave up 1 base and J gave up 6 bases, with 8 bases separating them. The CDR3 has 13 amino acids. Germline CDR1 SGHDN, CDR2 FVKESK. The DNA for the CDR3 is TGTGCCAGCAGCCAAGGGAACGGTGATACGCAGTATTTT. Its translation: CASSQGNGDTQYF.

The CDR3 nucleotides read TGTGCCAGCAGGACAGGGTGGACTGAAGCTTTCTTT. Its protein product is CASRTGWTEAFF. The V call is TRBV6-1, the J call TRBJ1-1, with 7 nucleotides matching TRBD1. The CDR3 totals 12 residues. Trimming took 6 bases from V and 5 from J; bases not matched to a gene: 3. The germline gives CDR1 MNHNS, CDR2 SASEGT.

The chain combines TRBV10-1 with TRBJ2-1, with 8 positions matching TRBD2. J gave up 9 bases and V 6 bases, and 10 bases lay outside the gene matches. Germline assignment: CDR1 WNHNN and CDR2 SYGVQD (reference sequence). CDR3 length equals 14 residues. As DNA, the CDR3 is TGCGCCAGCAGGCCGGGGGGGACCGGCGGTGAGCAGTTCTTC. Encoded protein: CASRPGGTGGEQFF.

V is TRBV5-1 and J is TRBJ1-4, with 7 positions matching TRBD1. Germline CDR1 reads SGHRS; CDR2 reads YFSETQ. The CDR3 extends over 14 amino acids. With V trimmed by 0 bases and J by 8 bases, 4 bases remained unmatched. The CDR3, as DNA: TGCGCCAGCAGCTTGGGGGACAGAGAGGAAAAACTGTTTTTT. Translating it yields CASSLGDREEKLFF.

This clone has just one count. The chain couples TRBV5-1 to TRBJ2-1, with 11 bases identical to TRBD1. This CDR3 region has 14 residues. The ends lost 7 bases at V and 7 bases at J; junction bases unmatched: 7. Germline assignment: CDR1 SGHRS and CDR2 YFSETQ. The CDR3 bases are TGCGCCAGCGAAAGGACAGGGGGCCTGAATGAGCAGTTCTTC. This codes for CASERTGGLNEQFF.

The J gene is TRBJ2-3, the V gene TRBV6-6; 9 positions match TRBD2. J lost 5 bases, V lost 7 bases, and 13 bases had no gene match. CDR1 MNHNY and CDR2 SVGAGI come from the germline V gene (reference sequence). The CDR3 is 16 amino acids. In DNA form, the CDR3 reads TGTGCCAGCAAGTTCGAGCGGGAGGCCGCCGGAGATACGCAGTATTTT. Translation: CASKFEREAAGDTQYF.

The chain has TRBV30 and TRBJ2-7; D unresolved. The CDR3 consists of 11 residues. The V gene's germline CDR1 is GTSNPN and CDR2 SVGIG (reference sequence). The V gene lost 2 bases and the J gene lost 2 bases, with 4 bases spanning the gap. The CDR3 loop reads CAWSSAYEQYF. CDR3 nucleotides: TGTGCCTGGAGTTCTGCCTACGAGCAGTACTTC.

V gene TRBV28 combines with J gene TRBJ1-5; 8 bases map to TRBD1. The CDR3 totals 15 residues. CDR1 and CDR2 (germline): MDHEN, SYDVKM. The trim removed 3 bases at V and 3 bases at J, leaving 4 bases unmatched. CDR3 coding DNA: TGTGCCAGCAGTTTGACAGGGGCCCTCAATCAGCCCCAGCATTTT. Translating it yields CASSLTGALNQPQHF.

The V call is TRBV5-5, the J call TRBJ2-2; possibly TRBD1 for D (6 bases). The V end was cut by 2 bases, the J end by 4 bases, with 21 bases between. The length of the CDR3 is 18 residues. Germline V gene data show CDR1 as SGHKS and CDR2 as YYEKEE (reference sequence). As DNA, the CDR3 is TGTGCCAGCAGCTTACCCCGAACAGGGCCTCCGGGCACCGGGGAGCTGTTTTTT. Its translation: CASSLPRTGPPGTGELFF.

The chain is built from TRBV4-2 and TRBJ2-1, with D tentatively TRBD1 (6 bases). The CDR3 contains 13 residues. Germline values: CDR1 LGHNA, CDR2 YNFKEQ. Trimming removed 0 bases at V and 13 bases at J, with 13 bases between. CDR3 bases: TGTGCCAGCAGCCAAGAGGGGGCCAAGGGTCAGTTCTTC. Translation: CASSQEGAKGQFF.

Only one count was recorded for this clone. This chain uses TRBV5-8 with TRBJ2-7, with TRBD2 as a possible D gene (5 bases). CDR1 is SGHTS and CDR2 is YDEGEE in the germline V gene. Trimming took 0 bases from V and 4 from J, leaving 14 bases between them. This CDR3 has 15 residues. CDR3: CASSLAPGERYEQYF. The DNA of the CDR3 is TGTGCCAGCAGCTTGGCCCCCGGGGAGAGGTACGAGCAGTACTTC.

This clone was recorded a few times. The chain links TRBV27 to TRBJ2-1; D tentatively fits TRBD1 or TRBD2 (5 bases each). The CDR3 contains 16 residues. CDR1 and CDR2 (germline): MNHEY, SMNVEV (reference sequence). The V and J ends lost 4 bases and 7 bases respectively, with 20 bases between them. The DNA for the CDR3 is TGTGCCAGCAGTTACCGGGGAAGTTTAAGGGGAAATGAGCAGTTCTTC. The encoded protein is CASSYRGSLRGNEQFF.

The chain recombines TRBV6-6 with TRBJ2-7; 8 bases are shared with TRBD2. V dropped 5 bases and J dropped 3; count of bases not matched to a gene: 3. The CDR3 contains 13 residues. Germline assignment: CDR1 MNHNY and CDR2 SVGAGI (reference sequence). CDR3 in DNA: TGTGCCAGCAGTACCGGGACTAGCTACGAGCAGTACTTC. It encodes CASSTGTSYEQYF.

The chain recombines TRBV5-1 with TRBJ2-7, with 7 nucleotides matching TRBD2. Germline V CDR1 and CDR2: SGHRS, YFSETQ. The CDR3 length is 17 residues. The J segment lost 0 bases and the V segment lost 0 bases, leaving 9 bases of the junction unmatched. CDR3 nucleotide sequence: TGCGCCAGCAGCTTGGCAGGCCCAGAGCGGGACTCCTACGAGCAGTACTTC. Protein: CASSLAGPERDSYEQYF. The full variable domain, rest sourced from reference TRBV5-1 and TRBJ2-7, is KAGVTQTPRYLIKTRGQQVTLSCSPISGHRSVSWYQQTPGQGLQFLFEYFSETQRNKGNFPGRFSGRQFSNSRSEMNVSTLELGDSALYLCASSLAGPERDSYEQYFGPGTRLTVT.

This chain uses TRBV11-2 with TRBJ2-7; possible D gene TRBD2, 5 bases. In germline, CDR1 is SGHAT, CDR2 FQNNGV. The CDR3 consists of 14 residues. V dropped 1 base and J dropped 4 bases, with 11 bases sitting between them. CDR3 nucleotide sequence: TGTGCCAGCAGCTTAGCGGGAAGAGTATACGAGCAGTACTTC. The encoded protein is CASSLAGRVYEQYF.